Only a few counts were recorded for the clone carrying this T cell receptor beta chain. This entry belongs to a study of blood T cell repertoires in COVID-19. Germline V gene data show CDR1 as SGHRS and CDR2 as YFSETQ. Trimming took off 2 bases at V and 8 bases at J, with 14 bases between the two ends. The CDR3 loop spans 15 amino acids. This study enrolled people aged about 18 to 100 from about 26 US geographic areas. Resolution of symptoms, clearance, or two negative PCRs was present in recovered Cohort 3 donors. Clones were read by immunoSEQ multiplex PCR, and TCRdb kept only the in-frame ones, dropping some. The sample has 320,000 or so clones; around nine tenths are singletons.

The receptor comes from a man in his thirties or forties who had recovered from COVID-19. The genes are TRBV5-1 and TRBJ1-6; TRBD1 might be the D (6 bases). Sequencing was done on a sample of PBMCs or T cells enriched from blood (not recorded which). The CDR3 nucleotides read TGCGCCAGCAGCTTAGCAGCACAGGGCGATTCACCCCTCCACTTT. This gives the protein CASSLAAQGDSPLHF. The variable domain in full, completed from reference TRBV5-1 and TRBJ1-6, reads KAGVTQTPRYLIKTRGQQVTLSCSPISGHRSVSWYQQTPGQGLQFLFEYFSETQRNKGNFPGRFSGRQFSNSRSEMNVSTLELGDSALYLCASSLAAQGDSPLHFGNGTRLTVT.